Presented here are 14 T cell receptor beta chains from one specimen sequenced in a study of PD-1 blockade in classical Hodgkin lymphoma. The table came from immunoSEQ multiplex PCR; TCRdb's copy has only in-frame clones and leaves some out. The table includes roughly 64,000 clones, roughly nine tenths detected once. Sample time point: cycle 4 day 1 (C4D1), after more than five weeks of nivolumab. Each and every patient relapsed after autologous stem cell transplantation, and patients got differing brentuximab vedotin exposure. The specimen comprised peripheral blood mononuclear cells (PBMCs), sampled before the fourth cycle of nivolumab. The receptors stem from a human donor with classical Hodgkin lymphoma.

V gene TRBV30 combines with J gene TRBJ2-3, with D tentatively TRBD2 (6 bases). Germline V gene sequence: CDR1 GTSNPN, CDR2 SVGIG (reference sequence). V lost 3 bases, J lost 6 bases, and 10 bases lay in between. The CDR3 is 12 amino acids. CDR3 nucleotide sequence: TGTGCCTGGAGCGGGACTGCGGATACGCAGTATTTT. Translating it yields CAWSGTADTQYF.

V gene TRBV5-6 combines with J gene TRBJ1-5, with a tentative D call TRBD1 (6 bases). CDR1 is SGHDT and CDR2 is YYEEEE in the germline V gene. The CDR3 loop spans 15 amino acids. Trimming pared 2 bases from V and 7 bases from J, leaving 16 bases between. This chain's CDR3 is CASSFQGGHKQPQHF. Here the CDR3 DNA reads TGTGCCAGCAGCTTCCAAGGGGGGCACAAACAGCCCCAGCATTTT.

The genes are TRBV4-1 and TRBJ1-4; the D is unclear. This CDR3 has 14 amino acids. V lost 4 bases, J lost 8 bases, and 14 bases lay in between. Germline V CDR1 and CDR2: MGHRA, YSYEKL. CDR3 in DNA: TGCGCCAGCAGCCGGGGAAGTTGGCAGGAAAAACTGTTTTTT. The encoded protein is CASSRGSWQEKLFF.

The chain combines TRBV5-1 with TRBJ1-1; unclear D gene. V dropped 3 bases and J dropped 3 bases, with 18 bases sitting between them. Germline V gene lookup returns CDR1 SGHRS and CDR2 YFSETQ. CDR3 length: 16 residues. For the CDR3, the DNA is TGCGCCAGCAGCTCCCTTTGGAGGAACATGGACACTGAAGCTTTCTTT. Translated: CASSSLWRNMDTEAFF. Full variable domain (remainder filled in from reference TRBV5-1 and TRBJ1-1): KAGVTQTPRYLIKTRGQQVTLSCSPISGHRSVSWYQQTPGQGLQFLFEYFSETQRNKGNFPGRFSGRQFSNSRSEMNVSTLELGDSALYLCASSSLWRNMDTEAFFGQGTRLTVV.

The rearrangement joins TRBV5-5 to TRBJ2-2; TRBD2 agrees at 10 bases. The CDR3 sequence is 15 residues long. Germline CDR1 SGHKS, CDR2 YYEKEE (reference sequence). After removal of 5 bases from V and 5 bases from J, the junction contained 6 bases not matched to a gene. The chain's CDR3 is CASRRELAGTGELFF. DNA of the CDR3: TGTGCCAGCAGACGGGAACTAGCGGGGACCGGGGAGCTGTTTTTT.

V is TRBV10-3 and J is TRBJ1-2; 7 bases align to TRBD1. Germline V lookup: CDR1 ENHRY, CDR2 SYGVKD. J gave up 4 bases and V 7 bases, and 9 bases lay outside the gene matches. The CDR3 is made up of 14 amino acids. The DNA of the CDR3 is TGTGCCATCACCAGAACAGGGGTCGGCTATGGCTACACCTTC. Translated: CAITRTGVGYGYTF.

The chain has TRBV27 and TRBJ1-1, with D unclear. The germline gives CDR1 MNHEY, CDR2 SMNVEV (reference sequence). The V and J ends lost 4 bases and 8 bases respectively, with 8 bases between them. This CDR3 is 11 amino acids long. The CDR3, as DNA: TGTGCCAGCAGTTCGCGGGGAGAAGCTTTCTTT. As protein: CASSSRGEAFF.

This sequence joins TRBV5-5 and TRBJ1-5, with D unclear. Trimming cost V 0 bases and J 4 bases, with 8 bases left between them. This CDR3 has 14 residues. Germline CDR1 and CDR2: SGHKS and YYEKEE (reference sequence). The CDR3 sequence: CASSLGPRNQPQHF. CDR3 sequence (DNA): TGTGCCAGCAGCTTGGGCCCCAGAAATCAGCCCCAGCATTTT.

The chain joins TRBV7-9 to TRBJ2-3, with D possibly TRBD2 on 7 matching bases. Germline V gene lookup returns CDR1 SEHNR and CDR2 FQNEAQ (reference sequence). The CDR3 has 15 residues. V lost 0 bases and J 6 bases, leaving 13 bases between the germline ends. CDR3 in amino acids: CASSLAGGPGDTQYF. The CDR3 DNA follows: TGTGCCAGCAGCTTAGCGGGGGGGCCTGGGGATACGCAGTATTTT.

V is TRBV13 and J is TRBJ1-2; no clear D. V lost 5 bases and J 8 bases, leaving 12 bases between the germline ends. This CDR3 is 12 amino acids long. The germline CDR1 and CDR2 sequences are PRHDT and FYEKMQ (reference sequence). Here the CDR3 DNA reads TGTGCCAGCAGCCTCATTGGAGACGGCTACACCTTC. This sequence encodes CASSLIGDGYTF.

The CDR3 DNA reads as TGTGCCAGCAGCCCGGGACAGGATAACTATGGCTACACCTTC. Translating it yields CASSPGQDNYGYTF. V is TRBV6-4 and J is TRBJ1-2, with 8 bases identical to TRBD1. The CDR3 has 14 residues. Germline V CDR1 and CDR2: MRHNA, SNTAGT. The trim removed 6 bases at V and 1 base at J, leaving 4 bases unmatched.

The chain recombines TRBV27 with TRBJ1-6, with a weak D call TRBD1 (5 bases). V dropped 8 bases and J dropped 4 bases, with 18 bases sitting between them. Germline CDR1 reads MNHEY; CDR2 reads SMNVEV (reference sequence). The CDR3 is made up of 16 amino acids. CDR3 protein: CASASGGAAYNSPLHF. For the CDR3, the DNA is TGTGCCAGCGCCTCCGGGGGTGCAGCGTATAATTCACCCCTCCACTTT.

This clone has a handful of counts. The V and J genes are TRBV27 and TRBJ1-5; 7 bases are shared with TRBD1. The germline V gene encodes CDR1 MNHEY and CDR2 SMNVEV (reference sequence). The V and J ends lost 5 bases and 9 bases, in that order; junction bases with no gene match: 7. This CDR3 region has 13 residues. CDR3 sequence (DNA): TGTGCCAGCAGTCCGACAGGGCTAAGGCCCCAGCATTTT. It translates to CASSPTGLRPQHF.

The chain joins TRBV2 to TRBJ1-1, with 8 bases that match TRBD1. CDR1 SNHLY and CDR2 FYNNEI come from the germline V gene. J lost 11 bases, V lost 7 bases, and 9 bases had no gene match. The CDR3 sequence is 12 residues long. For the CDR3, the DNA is TGTGCCAGCACCCGGGACAGGTCTGGCGCTTTCTTT. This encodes CASTRDRSGAFF.